These 6 T cell receptor beta chains originate from one sample sequenced in a study of blood T cell repertoires in COVID-19. Generated by immunoSEQ multiplex PCR, the TCRdb table keeps only in-frame clones and is missing some. There are some 200,000 clones in the sample; about 84% occur only once, and nearly 7.5% lies in the top ten. The sample was PBMCs or T cells enriched from blood (not recorded which). The receptors shown here come from a woman in her thirties or forties with acute COVID-19.

CDR3 sequence (DNA): TGTGCCAGCAGCCCCGGACTAGCGGGGACGGACATTCAGTACTTC. Translation gives CASSPGLAGTDIQYF. The V and J genes are TRBV7-3 and TRBJ2-4; 12 bases align to TRBD2. J gave up 8 bases and V 5 bases, and 7 bases lay outside the gene matches. This CDR3 contains 15 residues. Germline assignment: CDR1 SGHTA and CDR2 FQGTGA. The entire variable domain, with the rest obtained from reference TRBV7-3 and TRBJ2-4, is as follows: GAGVSQTPSNKVTEKGKYVELRCDPISGHTALYWYRQSLGQGPEFLIYFQGTGAADDSGLPNDRFFAVRPEGSVSTLKIQRTERGDSAVYLCASSPGLAGTDIQYFGAGTRLSVL.

The chain recombines TRBV2 with TRBJ1-6, with D perhaps matching TRBD1 (5 bases). The germline V gene encodes CDR1 SNHLY and CDR2 FYNNEI. Deletions cut 3 bases from V and 3 bases from J, with 15 bases between. This CDR3 comprises 17 residues. CDR3 residues: CASSEKLTVRYNSPLHF. As DNA, the CDR3 is TGTGCCAGCAGTGAGAAGCTGACAGTCCGCTATAATTCACCCCTCCACTTT.

V is TRBV29-1 and J is TRBJ1-1; perhaps TRBD1 as D (6 bases). V lost 7 bases to trimming and J lost 1 base, with 10 bases between them. CDR3 size: 12 residues. Germline CDR1 SQVTM, CDR2 ANQGSEA. The CDR3 DNA sequence: TGCAGCGCATTACAGGGGAACACTGAAGCTTTCTTT. Protein sequence: CSALQGNTEAFF. Together with reference TRBV29-1 and TRBJ1-1, the CDR3 gives the full variable domain: SAVISQKPSRDICQRGTSLTIQCQVDSQVTMMFWYRQQPGQSLTLIATANQGSEATYESGFVIDKFPISRPNLTFSTLTVSNMSPEDSSIYLCSALQGNTEAFFGQGTRLTVV.

The chain employs TRBV7-2 and TRBJ2-3, with 10 bases aligning to TRBD2. This CDR3 contains 16 residues. CDR1 and CDR2 from the germline V gene are SGHTA and FQGNSA. Trimming at V came to 6 bases and at J to 2 bases, leaving 8 bases not matched to a gene. As DNA, the CDR3 is TGTGCCAGCAGGATAGCGGGGGGACTAATCACAGATACGCAGTATTTT. It specifies CASRIAGGLITDTQYF.

This clone came up once. The gene calls are TRBV28 and TRBJ2-2; TRBD2 matches at 11 bases. CDR3 size: 16 residues. The V segment lost 6 bases and the J segment 3 bases; nucleotides outside the gene matches: 6. In germline, CDR1 is MDHEN, CDR2 SYDVKM. CDR3 region: CASSSSGGSDTGELFF. CDR3 DNA: TGTGCCAGCAGCTCTAGCGGGGGGTCGGACACCGGGGAGCTGTTTTTT. The whole variable domain, remainder taken from reference TRBV28 and TRBJ2-2, is DVKVTQSSRYLVKRTGEKVFLECVQDMDHENMFWYRQDPGLGLRLIYFSYDVKMKEKGDIPEGYSVSREKKERFSLILESASTNQTSMYLCASSSSGGSDTGELFFGEGSRLTVL.

This chain connects TRBV28 to TRBJ2-5; 7 bases align to TRBD2. This CDR3 has 15 residues. V was pared by 1 base and J by 2 bases, with 4 bases of the junction left unmatched. Germline V gene lookup returns CDR1 MDHEN and CDR2 SYDVKM. DNA of the CDR3: TGTGCCAGCAGTTTATACCAGGGAGGGCAAGAGACCCAGTACTTC. As protein: CASSLYQGGQETQYF.